These 19 T cell receptor beta chains originate from one sample sequenced in a study. TCRdb re-called the 5' RACE reads with MiXCR, one entry per CDR3 protein. The table has fewer than 80,000 distinct CDR3 sequences, 20% to 25% seen once. The sequenced sample consisted of memory CD4+ T cells sorted from a lymph node. Subset denoted: memory CD4+ T cells, CD4+CD45RO+CD25-. These receptors were taken from a female donor with breast cancer.

This clonotype appeared a few times. This chain links TRBV6-5 with TRBJ2-7; D gene uncertain. The CDR3 spans 13 residues. Trimming shortened V by 2 bases and J by 5 bases, and 10 bases separated the two germline ends. Germline V CDR1 and CDR2: MNHEY, SVGAGI. CDR3 nucleotide sequence: TGTGCCAGCAGTTACCGCCATAGGGACGAGCAGTACTTC. This encodes CASSYRHRDEQYF.

The J gene is TRBJ1-1, the V gene TRBV20-1; 10 nucleotides align to TRBD1. Germline lookup yields CDR1 DFQATT and CDR2 SNEGSKA (reference sequence). V was pared by 0 bases and J by 7 bases, with 8 bases of the junction left unmatched. The CDR3 runs to 15 residues. Written as DNA, the CDR3 is TGCAGTGCTAGAGATTGGGGGACAGGGGTTGGTGAAGCTTTCTTT. Its translation is CSARDWGTGVGEAFF.

This clonotype showed up just a few times. The rearrangement links TRBV7-3 to TRBJ1-2, with TRBD1 as a possible D gene (5 bases). This CDR3 has 14 residues. Between the trimmed V and J ends, which lost 5 bases and 8 bases, there was a span of 18 bases. Germline V gives CDR1 SGHTA, CDR2 FQGTGA. CDR3 nucleotide sequence: TGTGCCAGCAGCCCCCCCCGGGACGTCCGGGGCTACACCTTC. Amino acid sequence: CASSPPRDVRGYTF.

The chain employs TRBV28 and TRBJ2-7; a possible D gene is TRBD2 (6 bases). Germline-derived CDR1 and CDR2 are MDHEN and SYDVKM. CDR3 size: 16 residues. Between the trimmed V and J ends, which lost 7 bases and 2 bases, there was a span of 21 bases. CDR3 in amino acids: CASNMEGLVGTYEQYF. The CDR3 DNA follows: TGTGCCAGCAATATGGAGGGCCTGGTGGGGACCTACGAGCAGTACTTC.

J is TRBJ2-3 and V is TRBV7-3; unclear D gene. The CDR3 contains 13 residues. Germline lookup yields CDR1 SGHTA and CDR2 FQGTGA. Trimming removed 5 bases at V and 6 bases at J, with 12 bases between. CDR3 sequence (DNA): TGTGCCAGCAGCCCTAAGGAAGCCGATACGCAGTATTTT. Translation gives CASSPKEADTQYF.

On this clonotype: The junction and the germline gene differ at one end; a read error may be behind it. The chain recombines TRBV4-1 with TRBJ2-2; D unresolved. The CDR3 runs to 15 residues. From germline, CDR1 is MGHRA and CDR2 YSYEKL. In nucleotides, the CDR3 is TGCGCCAGCAGCCAAGATCCGATGAACACCGTGGAGCTGTTTTTT. Its protein is CASSQDPMNTVELFF.

The rearrangement joins TRBV7-2 to TRBJ2-5; 7 bases line up with TRBD1. J was trimmed by 2 bases and V by 1 base; bases with no gene match: 4. The germline V gene has CDR1 SGHTA and CDR2 FQGNSA. The CDR3 sequence is 15 residues long. CDR3 in DNA: TGTGCCAGCAGCTTAGGGGGACAGACTCAAGAGACCCAGTACTTC. Translation gives CASSLGGQTQETQYF.

This clonotype was observed a handful of times. The chain recombines TRBV14 with TRBJ1-2, with D perhaps TRBD1 (6 bases). CDR3 length equals 13 residues. CDR1 and CDR2 (germline): SGHDN, FVKESK. V lost 6 bases, J lost 7 bases, and 15 bases lay in between. The CDR3 reads CASRDDRSAGYTF. The CDR3 DNA is TGTGCCAGCAGAGACGACAGGTCGGCTGGCTACACCTTC.

Regarding this clonotype: A single base separates this from a much larger clone, so it may be a read error. The chain has TRBV9 and TRBJ2-1; 7 bases fit TRBD2. This CDR3 contains 17 residues. CDR1 SGDLS and CDR2 YYNGEE come from the germline V gene. The DNA of the CDR3 is TGTGCCAGCAGCGTAGAGGCGCTAGCGGATCTTTACAATGAGCAGGTCTTC. Translated, it gives CASSVEALADLYNEQVF.

This clonotype turned up a few times. The rearrangement uses TRBV29-1 and TRBJ1-2; D is possibly TRBD1 (6 bases). Trimming cost V 0 bases and J 4 bases, with 9 bases left between them. The V gene's germline CDR1 is SQVTM and CDR2 ANQGSEA. The CDR3 consists of 13 residues. This CDR3 reads CSVEDKGGYGYTF. CDR3 nucleotide sequence: TGCAGCGTTGAAGACAAGGGGGGCTATGGCTACACCTTC.

This clonotype was seen at least ten times. This rearrangement joins TRBV6-5 to TRBJ1-2; D uncertain. The CDR3 consists of 13 residues. V was clipped by 4 bases and J by 4 bases, with 10 bases between them. From germline, CDR1 is MNHEY and CDR2 SVGAGI. The CDR3 nucleotides are TGTGCCAGCAGTTCATCGTCAGTCTATGGCTACACCTTC. It specifies CASSSSSVYGYTF.

This clonotype was recorded a few times. The rearrangement links TRBV5-1 to TRBJ2-2; TRBD2 matches 9 bases. The CDR3 consists of 15 residues. Germline V lookup: CDR1 SGHRS, CDR2 YFSETQ. Trimming cost V 2 bases and J 2 bases; bases outside gene matches: 1. CDR3 in amino acids: CASSLLAGNTGELFF. CDR3 sequence (DNA): TGCGCCAGCAGCTTACTAGCGGGTAACACCGGGGAGCTGTTTTTT.

This clonotype came up a few times. This chain links TRBV12-3 or TRBV12-4 with TRBJ1-4; possibly TRBD1 for D (6 bases). The V and J ends lost 3 bases and 3 bases respectively, with 17 bases between them. CDR3 length equals 17 residues. The CDR3 spells CASSFSPGRGSNEKLFF. For the CDR3, the DNA is TGTGCCAGCAGTTTCTCCCCAGGGAGGGGGTCTAATGAAAAACTGTTTTTT.

This clonotype was picked up a small number of times. The rearrangement links TRBV4-2 to TRBJ1-4; D is unresolved. The CDR3 has 13 amino acids. Germline V lookup: CDR1 LGHNA, CDR2 YNFKEQ. V was clipped by 0 bases and J by 9 bases, with 8 bases between them. DNA for the CDR3: TGTGCCAGCAGCCAAGAAGGTCAGAAAAAACTGTTTTTT. It codes for CASSQEGQKKLFF.

The table lists this clonotype with a few counts. The rearrangement links TRBV20-1 to TRBJ2-7; D is perhaps TRBD2 (6 bases). V lost 3 bases, J lost 6 bases, and 18 bases lay in between. Germline CDR1 DFQATT, CDR2 SNEGSKA (reference sequence). The CDR3 runs 14 residues. The chain's CDR3 is CSASYRPSESEQYF. CDR3 coding DNA: TGCAGTGCTAGTTATCGGCCTAGCGAAAGCGAGCAGTACTTC.

About this clonotype itself: The junction and the germline gene differ at one end; a read error may be behind it. V is TRBV20-1 and J is TRBJ2-5; perhaps TRBD1 as D (7 bases). Germline CDR1 DFQATT, CDR2 SNEGSKA (reference sequence). The CDR3 runs to 12 residues. CDR3 in amino acids: CRARQGGETQYF. CDR3 nucleotides: TGCCGTGCGCGACAGGGAGGTGAGACCCAGTACTTC.

This clonotype was detected only once. J is TRBJ1-1 and V is TRBV20-1, with 9 bases aligning to TRBD1. In germline, CDR1 is DFQATT, CDR2 SNEGSKA (reference sequence). This CDR3 has 15 residues. CDR3 DNA sequence: TGCAGCGCCTCCCATAGGACAGGGGAAGTCGCTGAAGCTTTCTTT. This sequence encodes CSASHRTGEVAEAFF.

Note on this clonotype: A much larger clone lies a single base off, so this may be a read error. The J gene is TRBJ1-1, the V gene TRBV20-1, with a weak D call TRBD1 (6 bases). The CDR3 runs to 15 residues. Germline V gene data show CDR1 as DFQATT and CDR2 as SNEGSKA (reference sequence). This CDR3 is CSAFGPDRGDTESFF. The CDR3 DNA is TGCAGTGCATTTGGGCCCGACCGGGGGGACACTGAATCTTTCTTT.

The sample holds many counts of this clonotype. The chain links TRBV6-1 to TRBJ1-5; D gene unclear. CDR1 and CDR2 (germline): MNHNS, SASEGT. V was trimmed by 4 bases and J by 9 bases, leaving 10 bases between them. The CDR3 covers 12 residues. CDR3 loop: CASSVNVWPQHF. The CDR3 bases are TGTGCCAGCAGTGTAAACGTCTGGCCCCAGCATTTT.